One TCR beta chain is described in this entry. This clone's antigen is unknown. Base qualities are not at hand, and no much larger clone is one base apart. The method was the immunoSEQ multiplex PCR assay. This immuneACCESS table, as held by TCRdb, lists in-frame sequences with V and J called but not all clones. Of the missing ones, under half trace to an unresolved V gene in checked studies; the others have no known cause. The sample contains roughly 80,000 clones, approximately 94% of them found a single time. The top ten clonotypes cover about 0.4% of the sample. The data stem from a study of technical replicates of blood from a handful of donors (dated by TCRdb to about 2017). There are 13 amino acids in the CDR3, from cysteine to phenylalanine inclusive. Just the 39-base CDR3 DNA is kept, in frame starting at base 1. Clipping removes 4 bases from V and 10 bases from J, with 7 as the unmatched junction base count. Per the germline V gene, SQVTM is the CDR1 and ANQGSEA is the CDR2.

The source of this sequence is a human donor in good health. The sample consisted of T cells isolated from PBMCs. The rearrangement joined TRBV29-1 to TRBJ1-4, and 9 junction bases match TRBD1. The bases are TGCAGCGTTGGGCCGGGACAGGGAGGAAAACTGTTTTTT. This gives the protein CSVGPGQGGKLFF.